What follows are 27 T cell receptor beta chains derived from one specimen sequenced in a study of cytomegalovirus exposure and HLA in healthy donors. 60 Vbeta and 13 Jbeta primers were used in PCR. Some clones are missing from TCRdb's copy, which holds only in-frame ones; the method was immunoSEQ multiplex PCR. The sample lists 170,000 or so clones, about three quarters occurring once. The sequenced sample consisted of PBMCs. The receptors were sampled from a woman in her thirties in good health and CMV-seropositive.

The rearrangement links TRBV2 to TRBJ1-3; 7 nucleotides agree with TRBD1. The CDR3 totals 17 residues. Unmatched junction bases numbered 10, after V lost 1 base and J lost 4 bases. The V gene's germline CDR1 is SNHLY and CDR2 FYNNEI. CDR3 bases: TGTGCCAGCAGTGAAGTAGCTGAGACAGGGCTCGGAAACACCATATATTTT. This encodes CASSEVAETGLGNTIYF.

The CDR3 DNA is TGTGCCAGCAGTGAATACCGGGGGGCAGGGGCTGAAGCTTTCTTT. Translation: CASSEYRGAGAEAFF. The gene calls are TRBV6-1 and TRBJ1-1; perhaps TRBD1 as D (6 bases). Germline values: CDR1 MNHNS, CDR2 SASEGT. V was pared by 2 bases and J by 6 bases, with 16 bases between. The CDR3 runs to 15 residues.

The gene calls are TRBV5-1 and TRBJ1-2, with TRBD1 identical over 8 bases. CDR1 SGHRS and CDR2 YFSETQ come from the germline V gene. With 4 bases clipped from V and 4 bases from J, the junction kept 6 bases outside the gene matches. CDR3 length equals 14 residues. The CDR3: CASSPEGQGYGYTF. CDR3 sequence (DNA): TGCGCCAGCAGCCCAGAAGGACAGGGCTATGGCTACACCTTC.

The V gene is TRBV5-1, the J gene TRBJ2-5; 8 bases match TRBD1. CDR3 length equals 16 residues. Germline CDR1 and CDR2: SGHRS and YFSETQ. Trimming took 4 bases from V and 1 from J; bases not matched to a gene: 9. The CDR3 protein is CASSHDRGPPQETQYF. CDR3 nucleotides: TGCGCCAGCAGCCATGACAGGGGCCCCCCCCAAGAGACCCAGTACTTC.

The V call is TRBV27, the J call TRBJ2-6; 9 positions match TRBD1. CDR3 size: 16 residues. V shed 8 bases, J shed 0 bases, and the junction held 5 bases outside the gene matches. CDR1 is MNHEY and CDR2 is SMNVEV in the germline V gene (reference sequence). CDR3 region: CASRDRVNSGANVLTF. DNA for the CDR3: TGTGCCAGCCGGGACAGGGTCAACTCTGGGGCCAACGTCCTGACTTTC.

This chain joins TRBV7-2 and TRBJ2-1; D is perhaps TRBD2 (6 bases). The V and J ends lost 0 bases and 10 bases respectively, with 19 bases between them. In germline, CDR1 is SGHTA, CDR2 FQGNSA. CDR3 size: 16 residues. CDR3 coding DNA: TGTGCCAGCAGCTTAGCCGGGACTCCGACCGTCATGGAGCAGTTCTTC. This sequence encodes CASSLAGTPTVMEQFF. Filled out from reference TRBV7-2 and TRBJ2-1, the complete variable domain reads GAGVSQSPSNKVTEKGKDVELRCDPISGHTALYWYRQSLGQGLEFLIYFQGNSAPDKSGLPSDRFSAERTGGSVSTLTIQRTQQEDSAVYLCASSLAGTPTVMEQFFGPGTRLTVL.

The chain links TRBV5-1 to TRBJ2-7; TRBD1 matches 8 bases. The CDR3 covers 15 residues. Germline loops: CDR1 SGHRS, CDR2 YFSETQ. The junction had 6 bases not matched to a gene; V was cut back by 4 bases and J by 0 bases. The CDR3 DNA sequence: TGCGCCAGCAGCCCTCAGGGGGCCAGCTCCTACGAGCAGTACTTC. Protein sequence: CASSPQGASSYEQYF.

This chain uses TRBV11-3 with TRBJ1-1; 7 nucleotides line up with TRBD1. V gave up 5 bases and J gave up 1 base; unmatched junction bases: 4. Germline CDR1 is SGHNT and CDR2 is YENEEA. The CDR3 extends over 14 amino acids. CDR3 coding DNA: TGTGCCAGCAGCCCAGGGACAGCGAACACTGAAGCTTTCTTT. Its protein product is CASSPGTANTEAFF.

The chain couples TRBV6-6 to TRBJ2-1, with 11 nucleotides matching TRBD2. The germline gives CDR1 MNHNY, CDR2 SVGAGI (reference sequence). With V trimmed by 2 bases and J by 6 bases, 6 bases remained unmatched. The CDR3 is 16 residues long. The CDR3 here is CASSYPGLAGPNEQFF. CDR3 in DNA: TGTGCCAGCAGTTACCCCGGACTAGCGGGTCCCAATGAGCAGTTCTTC.

This clone was detected once. The chain links TRBV27 to TRBJ1-4; D may be TRBD1 (6 bases). The CDR3 loop spans 14 amino acids. CDR1 and CDR2 from the germline V gene are MNHEY and SMNVEV (reference sequence). Trimming took 0 bases from V and 8 from J, leaving 10 bases between them. The CDR3 protein is CASSLSGRGEKLFF. Here the CDR3 DNA reads TGTGCCAGCAGTTTATCGGGCAGGGGAGAAAAACTGTTTTTT.

The CDR3 loop is CASSEGQENTEAFF. In DNA, the CDR3 is TGTGCCAGCAGTGAGGGACAGGAGAACACTGAAGCTTTCTTT. This chain joins TRBV6-1 and TRBJ1-1; 8 nucleotides align to TRBD1. With V trimmed by 3 bases and J by 1 base, 1 base remained unmatched. This CDR3 contains 14 residues. Germline V gene lookup returns CDR1 MNHNS and CDR2 SASEGT.

The table lists this clone with a few counts. This chain connects TRBV6-6 to TRBJ2-7; no definite D call. Trimming removed 4 bases at V and 2 bases at J, with 6 bases between. The CDR3 runs 12 residues. CDR1 is MNHNY, CDR2 SVGAGI, per germline (reference sequence). The DNA for the CDR3 is TGTGCCAGCAGTTCACAGACCTACGAGCAGTACTTC. It yields the protein CASSSQTYEQYF.

J is TRBJ1-3 and V is TRBV6-1; no firm D call. The CDR3 consists of 12 residues. Trimming cost V 3 bases and J 4 bases, with 4 bases left between them. Germline assignment: CDR1 MNHNS and CDR2 SASEGT. The CDR3, as DNA: TGTGCCAGCAGTGACACAGGAAACACCATATATTTT. Translation gives CASSDTGNTIYF.

The rearrangement uses TRBV29-1 and TRBJ2-7; 8 nucleotides align to TRBD1. Germline V lookup: CDR1 SQVTM, CDR2 ANQGSEA. The CDR3 extends over 16 amino acids. Trimming took 4 bases from V and 0 from J; bases not matched to a gene: 11. CDR3 amino acids: CSVAGIVDRGSYEQYF. CDR3 nucleotide sequence: TGCAGCGTTGCGGGAATCGTTGACAGGGGCTCCTACGAGCAGTACTTC.

The chain carries TRBV27 and TRBJ1-5, with unresolved D. Deletions cut 1 base from V and 0 bases from J, with 7 bases between. Germline V gene sequence: CDR1 MNHEY, CDR2 SMNVEV (reference sequence). This CDR3 is built from 15 residues. CDR3 sequence: CASSLWADSNQPQHF. CDR3 in DNA: TGTGCCAGCAGTTTATGGGCAGATAGCAATCAGCCCCAGCATTTT.

The rearrangement links TRBV27 to TRBJ2-7; D unresolved. The germline gives CDR1 MNHEY, CDR2 SMNVEV (reference sequence). V dropped 4 bases and J dropped 9 bases, with 13 bases sitting between them. The CDR3 extends over 12 amino acids. CDR3 coding DNA: TGTGCCAGCAGTTATAATGGCGCGGCGCAGTACTTC. This codes for CASSYNGAAQYF.

This sequence joins TRBV6-5 and TRBJ1-2, with D possibly matching TRBD1 (5 bases). CDR1 and CDR2 (germline): MNHEY, SVGAGI. V lost 5 bases, J lost 2 bases, and 12 bases lay in between. The CDR3 has 14 residues. The CDR3 loop reads CASSPTAVNYGYTF. CDR3 nucleotide sequence: TGTGCCAGCAGTCCGACAGCCGTAAACTATGGCTACACCTTC.

This clone was picked up a small number of times. The chain joins TRBV6-1 to TRBJ2-7; maybe TRBD1 (6 bases). CDR3 length equals 14 residues. The germline CDR1 and CDR2 sequences are MNHNS and SASEGT. V was trimmed by 7 bases and J by 0 bases, leaving 13 bases between them. The CDR3 nucleotides read TGTGCCAGCATTATCAGGGGTGGCTCCTACGAGCAGTACTTC. As protein: CASIIRGGSYEQYF.

The rearrangement links TRBV4-2 to TRBJ2-4, with a weak D call TRBD2 (6 bases). CDR3 length equals 15 residues. Germline CDR1 LGHNA, CDR2 YNFKEQ. The V gene lost 0 bases and the J gene lost 4 bases, with 10 bases spanning the gap. The DNA for the CDR3 is TGTGCCAGCAGCCAAGAGGGTAGCGGAAAAAACATTCAGTACTTC. Translated, it gives CASSQEGSGKNIQYF.

The V call is TRBV6-5, the J call TRBJ2-3; perhaps TRBD2 as D (5 bases). Trimming took 4 bases from V and 6 from J, leaving 14 bases between them. The CDR3 is 14 residues long. Germline CDR1 MNHEY, CDR2 SVGAGI. CDR3 protein: CASSSPAGGDTQYF. The CDR3 nucleotides are TGTGCCAGCAGTTCTCCGGCCGGCGGGGATACGCAGTATTTT.

This chain links TRBV4-2 with TRBJ1-3, with 12 bases fitting TRBD1. This CDR3 is built from 17 residues. Germline-derived CDR1 and CDR2 are LGHNA and YNFKEQ. J lost 3 bases, V lost 1 base, and 4 bases had no gene match. CDR3 region: CASSQAGQGAFGNTIYF. CDR3 nucleotides: TGTGCCAGCAGCCAAGCGGGACAGGGGGCGTTTGGAAACACCATATATTTT.

This chain connects TRBV28 to TRBJ2-3, with TRBD1 matching over 9 bases. V was clipped by 3 bases and J by 5 bases; unmatched bases: 3. The CDR3 consists of 14 residues. Germline V CDR1 and CDR2: MDHEN, SYDVKM. For the CDR3, the DNA is TGTGCCAGCAGTTTGGGGACAGGGAGAGATACGCAGTATTTT. It specifies CASSLGTGRDTQYF. The whole variable domain, filled in from reference TRBV28 and TRBJ2-3, reads DVKVTQSSRYLVKRTGEKVFLECVQDMDHENMFWYRQDPGLGLRLIYFSYDVKMKEKGDIPEGYSVSREKKERFSLILESASTNQTSMYLCASSLGTGRDTQYFGPGTRLTVL.

This clone was seen only once. The rearrangement uses TRBV11-2 and TRBJ2-5, with D uncertain. V gave up 1 base and J gave up 3 bases, with 9 bases separating them. Germline assignment: CDR1 SGHAT and CDR2 FQNNGV. The CDR3 has 14 residues. CDR3 in amino acids: CASSLAWAEETQYF. CDR3 nucleotides: TGTGCCAGCAGCTTAGCCTGGGCTGAAGAGACCCAGTACTTC.

The chain carries TRBV5-6 and TRBJ2-1; tentatively, D is TRBD2 (5 bases). The CDR3 is made up of 18 amino acids. Germline CDR1 and CDR2: SGHDT and YYEEEE. Trimming left V 4 bases short and J 0 bases short, with 20 bases between. The CDR3 DNA sequence: TGTGCCAGCAGCGAAAGCCAGACTCGACTAAGCTCCTACAATGAGCAGTTCTTC. It yields the protein CASSESQTRLSSYNEQFF.

This clone appeared a single time. The chain recombines TRBV28 with TRBJ1-2, with 9 positions matching TRBD1. This CDR3 has 15 amino acids. After removal of 6 bases from V and 4 bases from J, the junction contained 9 bases not matched to a gene. CDR1 is MDHEN and CDR2 is SYDVKM in the germline V gene. In DNA, the CDR3 is TGTGCCAGCAGCCAAACCGGGACAGGGCGCTATGGCTACACCTTC. It yields the protein CASSQTGTGRYGYTF.

This clone was seen a handful of times. The J gene is TRBJ2-5, the V gene TRBV2; TRBD1 is a possible D gene (6 bases). Germline CDR1 reads SNHLY; CDR2 reads FYNNEI. This CDR3 contains 14 residues. Deletions cut 2 bases from V and 1 base from J, with 8 bases between. The CDR3 sequence: CASSELDSQETQYF. CDR3 sequence (DNA): TGTGCCAGCAGTGAATTGGACAGCCAAGAGACCCAGTACTTC.

The chain is built from TRBV30 and TRBJ2-7, with 12 bases that match TRBD2. CDR1 and CDR2 from the germline V gene are GTSNPN and SVGIG (reference sequence). With V trimmed by 5 bases and J by 4 bases, 3 bases remained unmatched. This CDR3 is 13 amino acids long. The CDR3 loop is CAWRLAGVYEQYF. CDR3 sequence (DNA): TGTGCCTGGCGACTAGCGGGAGTATACGAGCAGTACTTC.